This TCR beta chain was recorded in a study of response to subunit inactivated influenza vaccine. V lost 0 bases and J 4 bases, leaving 11 bases between the germline ends. The CDR3 loop spans 15 amino acids. Germline V lookup: CDR1 SGHRS, CDR2 YFSETQ. TCRdb reprocessed the RT-PCR reads with MiXCR, giving one entry per CDR3 protein. The sample lists just over 300,000 distinct CDR3 sequences; roughly 22% were seen once. Comment on this clonotype: The antigen is unknown.

General study points: After each seasonal influenza vaccination, few new T cells are recruited, the authors suggested.

This TCR was recovered from a man between 50 and 70 years old who received an inactivated influenza vaccine. The material was PBMCs from blood, obtained less than 22 months after vaccination. The chain recombines TRBV5-1 with TRBJ2-1; D is perhaps TRBD1 (6 bases). The CDR3 region has the DNA TGCGCCAGCAGCTTGGACAGGGTATCATACAATGAGCAGTTCTTC. It encodes CASSLDRVSYNEQFF.